The 11 T cell receptor beta chains reported below all come from one sample, sequenced in a study of T cells after yellow fever vaccination. TCRdb re-called the 5' RACE reads through MiXCR, storing one row per CDR3 protein. Of 500,000 to 650,000 distinct CDR3 sequences listed, roughly 12% are singletons. Specimen: PBMCs, collected on the day of the yellow fever booster vaccination. The receptors come from a man under 40 who received the YFV17D yellow fever vaccine.

This clonotype showed up just a few times. The chain has TRBV4-3 and TRBJ2-5, with 8 bases that match TRBD2. The CDR3 sequence is 16 residues long. Germline lookup yields CDR1 LGHNA and CDR2 YSLEER. The V segment lost 0 bases and the J segment 5 bases; nucleotides outside the gene matches: 8. This CDR3 reads CASSQDGTRGGETQYF. The CDR3, as DNA: TGCGCCAGCAGCCAAGATGGGACTAGGGGGGGTGAGACCCAGTACTTC.

The gene calls are TRBV18 and TRBJ2-3; 12 nucleotides line up with TRBD1. The germline gives CDR1 KGHSH, CDR2 LQKENI. The CDR3 sequence is 16 residues long. V trimming: 1 base; J trimming: 4 bases; junction bases outside the gene matches: 3. CDR3 nucleotides: TGTGCCAGCTCACCACAGGGACAGGGGGCGGCAGATACGCAGTATTTT. This sequence encodes CASSPQGQGAADTQYF. The full variable domain, its missing parts supplied by reference TRBV18 and TRBJ2-3, is NAGVMQNPRHLVRRRGQEARLRCSPMKGHSHVYWYRQLPEEGLKFMVYLQKENIIDESGMPKERFSAEFPKEGPSILRIQQVVRGDSAAYFCASSPQGQGAADTQYFGPGTRLTVL.

In this sample, this clonotype turned up a few times. The rearrangement joins TRBV28 to TRBJ2-7; the match to TRBD1 covers 10 bases. Germline trimming cut 8 bases from V and 4 bases from J; bases unmatched to any gene: 8. CDR1 and CDR2 (germline): MDHEN, SYDVKM. The CDR3 spans 14 residues. CDR3 in DNA: TGTGCCAGCTGTGGGACAGGGGATTTTTACGAGCAGTACTTC. Translating gives CASCGTGDFYEQYF.

This clonotype was observed at least ten times. The chain joins TRBV7-2 to TRBJ2-5, with D uncertain. Trimming cost V 7 bases and J 7 bases, with 16 bases left between them. Germline values: CDR1 SGHTA, CDR2 FQGNSA. The CDR3 consists of 13 residues. In DNA form, the CDR3 reads TGTGCCAGCACCCTGCGGAGCGCAGGGACCCAGTACTTC. This translates into CASTLRSAGTQYF.

The rearrangement joins TRBV7-2 to TRBJ2-1; D perhaps matches TRBD1 (5 bases). Deletions cut 5 bases from V and 12 bases from J, with 17 bases between. Germline CDR1 and CDR2: SGHTA and FQGNSA. The CDR3 extends over 13 amino acids. The chain's CDR3 is CASSSQTAYGQFF. CDR3 nucleotide sequence: TGTGCCAGCAGCAGCCAGACAGCTTATGGGCAGTTCTTC.

This clonotype occurred many times. V and J are TRBV6-4 and TRBJ2-1, with D unclear. The CDR3 contains 13 residues. With 6 bases removed from V and 9 bases from J, the gap between germline ends came to 15 bases. Germline CDR1 reads MRHNA; CDR2 reads SNTAGT. The CDR3 DNA reads TGTGCCAGCAGCGAAGTACACGAAGGTGAGCAGTTCTTC. Translating gives CASSEVHEGEQFF.

This sequence joins TRBV5-1 and TRBJ2-6; D is undetermined. The CDR3 runs 14 residues. Trimming took 4 bases from V and 4 from J, leaving 9 bases between them. Germline CDR1 is SGHRS and CDR2 is YFSETQ. CDR3 protein: CASSRALGANVLTF. The DNA of the CDR3 is TGCGCCAGCAGCCGGGCCCTCGGGGCCAACGTCCTGACTTTC.

The chain recombines TRBV7-3 with TRBJ2-6, with TRBD2 as a possible D gene (5 bases). V lost 1 base to trimming and J lost 0 bases, with 13 bases between them. The CDR3 loop spans 18 amino acids. Germline V gives CDR1 SGHTA, CDR2 FQGTGA. CDR3 residues: CASSLKDSAPSGANVLTF. The CDR3 nucleotides read TGTGCCAGCAGCTTAAAGGATAGCGCACCCTCTGGGGCCAACGTCCTGACTTTC.

This clonotype has a count of ten or more. CDR3 region: CASSSPLRRGANEKLFF. The CDR3 DNA is TGTGCCAGCAGTTCACCCCTTCGTAGGGGGGCTAATGAAAAACTGTTTTTT. The chain is built from TRBV28 and TRBJ1-4; possible D gene TRBD1, 6 bases. V was shortened by 4 bases and J by 3 bases, with 18 bases between the two germline ends. The CDR3 extends over 17 amino acids. Germline CDR1 is MDHEN and CDR2 is SYDVKM.

This clonotype was detected only a few times. The chain uses TRBV12-3 or TRBV12-4 and TRBJ2-2; D possibly corresponds to TRBD2 (6 bases). V lost 3 bases, J lost 7 bases, and 9 bases lay in between. The CDR3 length is 13 residues. CDR3 coding DNA: TGTGCCAGCAGTTTCCGGGAGTTCGGGGAGCTGTTTTTT. It encodes CASSFREFGELFF.

The chain recombines TRBV20-1 with TRBJ2-1; D ambiguous. The ends were cut back, 1 base at V and 9 bases at J, with 10 bases in the middle. The germline gives CDR1 DFQATT, CDR2 SNEGSKA (reference sequence). The CDR3 totals 12 residues. CDR3 sequence: CSARAGIGEQFF. The DNA for the CDR3 is TGCAGTGCTAGAGCGGGCATCGGTGAGCAGTTCTTC.